The present entry profiles one TCR beta chain with its context. Its matching antigen is unknown. The sample is drawn from a study of CD8 T cells in ankylosing spondylitis. Study findings and constraints: Ankylosing spondylitis blood appeared to be characterized by a TCR beta motif of 8 or 9 highly homologous variants.

TCRdb reanalysed the 5' RACE reads using MiXCR and keeps one entry per CDR3 protein. The top ten hold around 6.8% of the sample, which has about 540,000 distinct CDR3 sequences, 10% to 15% seen once. V lost 4 bases and J lost 0, with 12 bases in between. This CDR3 comprises 16 residues. Germline V gene data show CDR1 as SSHAT and CDR2 as FNYEAQ (reference sequence). Sequenced sample: blood, either unsorted or a sorted T cell fraction (not recorded which). The V call is TRBV7-7, the J call TRBJ2-2; perhaps D is TRBD1 or TRBD2 (5 bases each). The source of this sequence is a male donor with ankylosing spondylitis. The CDR3 nucleotides are TGTGCCAGCAGCTGGGACCTCTTCTCGAACACCGGGGAGCTGTTTTTT. Translated, it gives CASSWDLFSNTGELFF.